The count of the clone carrying this T cell receptor (beta chain) is one. This record comes from a study of shared clonotypes between healthy human individuals. Using immunoSEQ multiplex PCR, the repertoire was profiled, and TCRdb retains in-frame clones only, with some absent. This table has some 1.4 million clones, roughly 96% appearing once. Per germline, CDR1 SQVTM and CDR2 ANQGSEA. CDR3 length equals 14 residues. The sequenced sample was naive CD4+ T cells sorted from blood. Regarding subset: CD45RA+ positively selected. The genes are TRBV29-1 and TRBJ2-3; D might be TRBD1 (5 bases). The receptor was isolated from a man aged 30-40 years in good health. The CDR3 loop reads CACRNRHLTDTQYF. In nucleotides, the CDR3 is TGCGCGTGTAGGAACAGGCACCTCACAGATACGCAGTATTTT.